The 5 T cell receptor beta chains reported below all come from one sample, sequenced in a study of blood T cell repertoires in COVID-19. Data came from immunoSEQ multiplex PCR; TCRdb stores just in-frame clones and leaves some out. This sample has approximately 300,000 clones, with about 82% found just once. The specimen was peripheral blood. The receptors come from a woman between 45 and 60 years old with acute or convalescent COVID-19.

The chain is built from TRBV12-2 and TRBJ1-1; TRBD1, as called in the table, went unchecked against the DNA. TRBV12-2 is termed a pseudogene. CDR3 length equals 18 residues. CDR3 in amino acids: CASRPEQGSQQLGDEAFF. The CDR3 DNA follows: TGTGCAAGTCGCCCGGAACAGGGCAGCCAGCAATTAGGCGATGAAGCTTTCTTT.

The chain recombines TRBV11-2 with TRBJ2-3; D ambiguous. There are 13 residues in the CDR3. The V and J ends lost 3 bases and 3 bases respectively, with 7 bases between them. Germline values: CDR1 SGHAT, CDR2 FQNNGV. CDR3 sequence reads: CASSFEFTDTQYF. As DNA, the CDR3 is TGTGCCAGCAGCTTTGAGTTTACAGATACGCAGTATTTT.

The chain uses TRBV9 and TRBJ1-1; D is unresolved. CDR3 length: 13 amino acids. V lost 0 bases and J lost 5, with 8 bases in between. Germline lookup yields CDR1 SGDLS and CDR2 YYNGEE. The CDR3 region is CASSVERVTEAFF. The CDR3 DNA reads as TGTGCCAGCAGCGTAGAGAGGGTTACTGAAGCTTTCTTT.

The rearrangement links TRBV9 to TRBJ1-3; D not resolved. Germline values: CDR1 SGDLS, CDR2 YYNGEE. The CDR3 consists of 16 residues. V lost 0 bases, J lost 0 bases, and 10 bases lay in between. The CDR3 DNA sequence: TGTGCCAGCAGCGTAGATAGCGGATTCTCTGGAAACACCATATATTTT. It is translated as CASSVDSGFSGNTIYF.

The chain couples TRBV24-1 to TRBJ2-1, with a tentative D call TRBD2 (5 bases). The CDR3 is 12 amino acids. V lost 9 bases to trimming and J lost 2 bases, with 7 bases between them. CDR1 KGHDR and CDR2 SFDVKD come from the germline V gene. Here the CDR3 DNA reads TGTGCCACCGGAGCGGCCTACAATGAGCAGTTCTTC. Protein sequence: CATGAAYNEQFF.